Listed below are T cell receptor beta chains from one sample, sequenced in a study of PD-1 blockade in classical Hodgkin lymphoma. Profiling relied on immunoSEQ multiplex PCR, and the TCRdb table lists in-frame clones only, not all of them. The table shows tens of thousands of clones, with about 88% occurring only once. The specimen comprised peripheral blood mononuclear cells (PBMCs), sampled before the second cycle of nivolumab. Receptor source: a human donor with classical Hodgkin lymphoma. CDR3s include the opening cysteine and the closing phenylalanine or tryptophan. A D gene is named only where the DNA matches it firmly. Size is omitted from some rows. Given values are once, few, many or a class for expanded clones.

>.|TRBJ1-2|.|TRBV4-1
TGCGCCAGCAGCCAAGATCGGACAGCGAACTATGGCTACACCTTC
CASSQDRTANYGYTF
>.|TRBJ2-4|TRBD1|TRBV10-2
TGCGCCAGCAGGACAGGGACCAAAAACATTCAGTACTTC
CASRTGTKNIQYF
>.|TRBJ2-2|TRBD2|TRBV28
TGTGCCAGCAGTCTTAGCGGGAGTTTAGGCGGGGAGCTGTTTTTT
CASSLSGSLGGELFF
>.|TRBJ1-1|.|TRBV7-8
TGTGCCAGCAGCTTAACAGGGACTGAAGCTTTCTTT
CASSLTGTEAFF
>.|TRBJ2-2|TRBD2|TRBV19
TGTGCCAGTAGAGGACTAGCGGGAGGCACCGGGGAGCTGTTTTTT
CASRGLAGGTGELFF
>.|TRBJ2-7|.|TRBV7-9
TGTGCCAGCAGCTTACTTCAGGGCGGCGAGCAGTACTTC
CASSLLQGGEQYF
>.|TRBJ1-1|.|TRBV10-1
TGCGCCAGCAGTACCCAACAGAACACTGAAGCTTTCTTT
CASSTQQNTEAFF
>.|TRBJ2-3|.|TRBV11-2
TGTGCCAGCAGCGGAGTGGGATCCACAGATACGCAGTATTTT
CASSGVGSTDTQYF
>.|TRBJ2-1|.|TRBV7-7
TGTGCCAGCAGCTTAGGTGGGGGGAGGCCCAATGAGCAGTTCTTC
CASSLGGGRPNEQFF
>.|TRBJ2-3|.|TRBV2
TGTGCCAGCAGTGAAGCTAGGGATACGCAGTATTTT
CASSEARDTQYF
>.|TRBJ2-6|TRBD1|TRBV4-2
TGTGCCAGCAGCCAAGGACAGGGTATAACCATCTCTGGGGCCAACGTCCTGACTTTC
CASSQGQGITISGANVLTF
>once|TRBJ2-7|.|TRBV5-6
TGTGCCAGCAGCTTGGCCGGGACACGGAATACCTACGAGCAGTACTTC
CASSLAGTRNTYEQYF
>.|TRBJ2-7|.|TRBV4-1
TGCGCCAGCAGCCAATCGGTAGCAAAACGGATATACGAGCAGTACTTC
CASSQSVAKRIYEQYF
>.|TRBJ1-5|.|TRBV5-8
TGTGCCAGCAGCTTGGCCTTGCTGACAGGCTGGAATCAGCCCCAGCATTTT
CASSLALLTGWNQPQHF
>.|TRBJ2-7|TRBD2|TRBV7-6
TGTGCCAGCAGCCCGAGGGCTAGCGGGGGTTACGAGCAGTACTTC
CASSPRASGGYEQYF
>.|TRBJ2-2|TRBD2|TRBV19
TGTGCCAGTAGTCCCCGGACTAGCGGGCCGACCTCGAACACCGGGGAGCTGTTTTTT
CASSPRTSGPTSNTGELFF
>.|TRBJ1-5|TRBD1|TRBV28
TGTGCCAGCAGCGCTCCCGGGACAGTGAATCAGCCCCAGCATTTT
CASSAPGTVNQPQHF
>.|TRBJ2-7|.|TRBV2
TGTGCCAGCAGTGATATGTGGGAACGGTCCTACGAGCAGTACTTC
CASSDMWERSYEQYF
>.|TRBJ2-7|TRBD1|TRBV27
TGTGCCAGCAGTTCAACAGGGGGAAACGAGCAGTACTTC
CASSSTGGNEQYF
>.|TRBJ1-2|.|TRBV30
TGTGCCTGGAGTGTCAGCAGGGTGGGCTACACCTTC
CAWSVSRVGYTF
>.|TRBJ2-7|.|TRBV21-1
TGTGCCAGCAGCAGGCCGGGACAGCCGTACGAGCAGTACTTC
CASSRPGQPYEQYF
>.|TRBJ1-1|.|TRBV27
TGTGCCAGCAGTTACGGAATGAACACTGAAGCTTTCTTT
CASSYGMNTEAFF
>.|TRBJ2-5|.|TRBV7-8
TGTGCCAGCAGCCCCCGGTACAGGGACCAAGAGACCCAGTACTTC
CASSPRYRDQETQYF
>.|TRBJ2-1|TRBD2|TRBV19
TGTGCCAGTAGTATTAGGGGACTATACAATGAGCAGTTCTTC
CASSIRGLYNEQFF
>.|TRBJ1-6|TRBD1|TRBV28
TGTGCCAGCATCACAGGGGGGGGTGATAATTCACCCCTCCACTTT
CASITGGGDNSPLHF
>.|TRBJ2-7|TRBD2|TRBV5-4
TGTGCCAGCAGCAAAGCGGGGGGCCTTGACTACGAGCAGTACTTC
CASSKAGGLDYEQYF
>.|TRBJ1-5|TRBD1|TRBV5-4
TGTGCCAGCAGCCTGGACGACACAGGGGGCGACGTCAATCAGCCCCAGCATTTT
CASSLDDTGGDVNQPQHF
>.|TRBJ2-7|.|TRBV28
TGTGCCAGCAGTCCCCCCGGATCAGGGTCAGGGGAGTACTTC
CASSPPGSGSGEYF
>once|TRBJ2-3|.|TRBV9
TGTGCCAGCAGCCCCAGCCTCACAAGCACAGATACGCAGTATTTT
CASSPSLTSTDTQYF
>once|TRBJ2-3|.|TRBV5-1
TGCGCCAGCAGCCTATCCCCGGAGAGAGATACGCAGTATTTT
CASSLSPERDTQYF
>.|TRBJ2-5|TRBD1|TRBV10-2
TGCGCCAGCAGCGCCACCGGGACAGTTCTTATTTCAGAGACCCAGTACTTC
CASSATGTVLISETQYF
>.|TRBJ2-2|TRBD2|TRBV28
TGTGCCAGCACCGTGTTTCCGGGACTAGCGGGAGGAACCACCGGGGAGCTGTTTTTT
CASTVFPGLAGGTTGELFF
>.|TRBJ1-4|.|TRBV7-2
TGTGCCAGCAGCCCCTATTTCGAAGCAACTAATGAAAAACTGTTTTTT
CASSPYFEATNEKLFF
>once|TRBJ2-7|TRBD2|TRBV15
TGTGCCACCAGCAGAGAGCGTTCTAGCGGGGGGGGAGAGCAGTACTTC
CATSRERSSGGGEQYF
>.|TRBJ2-5|TRBD1|TRBV4-1
TGCGCCAGCAGCCAGGTAGACAGGGTAGATGAGACCCAGTACTTC
CASSQVDRVDETQYF
>.|TRBJ2-1|.|TRBV5-6
TGTGCCAGCAGCTTAGTAGCTTCTCGGGATGAGCAGTTCTTC
CASSLVASRDEQFF
>.|TRBJ2-6|.|TRBV13
TGTGCCAGCAGCTTACGGACATATCTGCAATCTGGGGCCAACGTCCTGACTTTC
CASSLRTYLQSGANVLTF
>.|TRBJ2-3|.|TRBV18
TGTGCCAGCTCACCTCCCACCCGCACAGATACGCAGTATTTT
CASSPPTRTDTQYF
>.|TRBJ2-7|.|TRBV5-4
TGTGCCAGCAGCAACCGGGACTCTAGTGTCTACGAGCAGTACTTC
CASSNRDSSVYEQYF